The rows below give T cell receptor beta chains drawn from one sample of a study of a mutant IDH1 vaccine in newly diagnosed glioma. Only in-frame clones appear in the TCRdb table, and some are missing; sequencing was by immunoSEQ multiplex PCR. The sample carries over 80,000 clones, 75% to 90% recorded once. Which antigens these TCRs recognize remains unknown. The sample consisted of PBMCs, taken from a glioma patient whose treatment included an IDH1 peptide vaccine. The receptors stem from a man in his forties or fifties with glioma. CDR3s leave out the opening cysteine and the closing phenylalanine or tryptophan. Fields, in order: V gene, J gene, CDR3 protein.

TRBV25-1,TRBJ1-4,ASSELEPPREKLF
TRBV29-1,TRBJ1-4,SVKGAATNEKLF
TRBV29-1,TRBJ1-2,SVGGDRGGYGYT
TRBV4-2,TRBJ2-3,ASSQVVGGDTHTDTQY
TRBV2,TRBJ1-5,ASRRGQASNQPQH
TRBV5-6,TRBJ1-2,ASSWGRGPNYGYT
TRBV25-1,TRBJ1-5,ASRAGGGNQPQH
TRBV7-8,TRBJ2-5,ASSYPFSGQGQETQY
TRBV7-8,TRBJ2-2,ASSLVVTGRPGELF
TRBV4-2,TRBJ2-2,AGPRLAGYTGELF
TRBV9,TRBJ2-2,ASSEVAFGELF
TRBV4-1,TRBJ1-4,ASSQRTNEKLF
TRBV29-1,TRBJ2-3,SVEGRFTDTQY
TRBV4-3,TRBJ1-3,ASSQDYRWSGNTIY
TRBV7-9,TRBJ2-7,ASSFKGVSYEQY
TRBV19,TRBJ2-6,ASTSGYSGANVLT
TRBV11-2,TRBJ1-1,ASSRRFVGSDTEAF
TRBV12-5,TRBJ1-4,ASGSDRAGEKLF
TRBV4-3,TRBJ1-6,ASSQGQNNSPLH
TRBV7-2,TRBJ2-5,ASSFDRGEKETQY
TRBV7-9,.,ASSFGPNEQY
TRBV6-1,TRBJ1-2,ASSVQHSYT
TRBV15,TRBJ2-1,ATSRTQASSYNEQF
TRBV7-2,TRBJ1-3,ASANRAGNTIY
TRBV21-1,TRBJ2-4,ASSCPRGVAKNIQY
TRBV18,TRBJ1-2,ASSPSGADYGYT
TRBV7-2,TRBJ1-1,ASSLEPRGAWNTEAF
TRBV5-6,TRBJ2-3,ASSLMRGASTDTQY
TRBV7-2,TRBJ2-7,ASSLVDRAGYEQY
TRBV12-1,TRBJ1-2,ASSSTWTGGDYGYT
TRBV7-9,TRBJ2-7,ASSFGGLEQY